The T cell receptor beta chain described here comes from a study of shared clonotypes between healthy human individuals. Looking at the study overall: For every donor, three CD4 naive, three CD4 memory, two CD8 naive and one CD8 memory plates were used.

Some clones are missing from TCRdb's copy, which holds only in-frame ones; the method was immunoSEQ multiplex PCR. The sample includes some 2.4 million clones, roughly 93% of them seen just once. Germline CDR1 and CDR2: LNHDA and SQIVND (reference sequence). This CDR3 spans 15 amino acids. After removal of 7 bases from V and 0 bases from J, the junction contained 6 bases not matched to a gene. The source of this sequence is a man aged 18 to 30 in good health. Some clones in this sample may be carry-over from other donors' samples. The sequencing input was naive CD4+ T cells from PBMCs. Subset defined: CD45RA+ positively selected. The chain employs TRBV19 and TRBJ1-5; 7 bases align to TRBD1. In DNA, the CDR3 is TGTGCCAGTACCGATAGGGACAGTAGCAATCAGCCCCAGCATTTT. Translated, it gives CASTDRDSSNQPQHF.